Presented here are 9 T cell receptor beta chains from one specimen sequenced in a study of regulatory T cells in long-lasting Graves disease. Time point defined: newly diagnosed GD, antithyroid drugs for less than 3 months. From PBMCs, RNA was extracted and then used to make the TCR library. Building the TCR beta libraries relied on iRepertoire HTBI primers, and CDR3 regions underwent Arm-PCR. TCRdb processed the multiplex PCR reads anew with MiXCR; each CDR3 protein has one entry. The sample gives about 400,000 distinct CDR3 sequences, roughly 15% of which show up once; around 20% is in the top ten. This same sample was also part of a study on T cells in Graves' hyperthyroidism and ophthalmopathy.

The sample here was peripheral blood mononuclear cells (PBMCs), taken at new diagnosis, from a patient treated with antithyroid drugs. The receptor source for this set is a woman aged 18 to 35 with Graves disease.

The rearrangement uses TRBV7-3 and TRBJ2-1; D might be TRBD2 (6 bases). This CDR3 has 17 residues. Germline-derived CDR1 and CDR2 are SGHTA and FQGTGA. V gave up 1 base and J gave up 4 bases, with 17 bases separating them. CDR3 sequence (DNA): TGTGCCAGCAGCTTAAACGGACCGGGGGTTGGGTACAATGAGCAGTTCTTC. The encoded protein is CASSLNGPGVGYNEQFF.

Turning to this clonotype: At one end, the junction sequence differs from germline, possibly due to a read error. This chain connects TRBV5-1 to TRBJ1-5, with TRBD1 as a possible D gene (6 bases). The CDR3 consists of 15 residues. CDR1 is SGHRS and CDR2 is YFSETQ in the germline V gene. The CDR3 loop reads CVSSVEGGIYQPQHF. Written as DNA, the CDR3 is TGTGTCAGCAGCGTGGAGGGGGGGATATATCAGCCCCAGCATTTT.

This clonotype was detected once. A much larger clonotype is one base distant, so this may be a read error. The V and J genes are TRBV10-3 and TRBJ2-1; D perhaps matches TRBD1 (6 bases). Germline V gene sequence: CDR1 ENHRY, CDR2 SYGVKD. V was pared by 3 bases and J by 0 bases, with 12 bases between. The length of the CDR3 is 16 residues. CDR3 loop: CAISDSSRGSYNEQFF. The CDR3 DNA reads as TGTGCCATCAGTGATAGTAGCAGGGGCTCCTACAATGAGCAGTTCTTC.

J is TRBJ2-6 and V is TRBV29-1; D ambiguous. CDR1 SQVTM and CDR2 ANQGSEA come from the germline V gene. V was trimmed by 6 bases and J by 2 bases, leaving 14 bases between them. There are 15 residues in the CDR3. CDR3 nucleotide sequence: TGCAGCGTACTTGCCGAAGGCGCTGGGGCCAACGTCCTGACTTTC. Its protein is CSVLAEGAGANVLTF.

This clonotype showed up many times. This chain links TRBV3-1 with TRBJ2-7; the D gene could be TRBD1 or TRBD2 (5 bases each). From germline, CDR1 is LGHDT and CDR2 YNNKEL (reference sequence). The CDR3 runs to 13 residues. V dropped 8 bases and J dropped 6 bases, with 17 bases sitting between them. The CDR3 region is CASAGAARGEQYF. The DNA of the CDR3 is TGTGCCAGCGCCGGGGCGGCCCGGGGCGAGCAGTACTTC.

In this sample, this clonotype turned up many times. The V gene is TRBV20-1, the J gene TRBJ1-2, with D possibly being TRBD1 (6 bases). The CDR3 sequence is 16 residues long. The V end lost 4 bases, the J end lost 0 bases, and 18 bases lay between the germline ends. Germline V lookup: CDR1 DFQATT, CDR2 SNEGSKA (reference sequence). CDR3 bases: TGCAGTGCTAAGCCACAAGGGACACCTGCTAACTATGGCTACACCTTC. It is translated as CSAKPQGTPANYGYTF.

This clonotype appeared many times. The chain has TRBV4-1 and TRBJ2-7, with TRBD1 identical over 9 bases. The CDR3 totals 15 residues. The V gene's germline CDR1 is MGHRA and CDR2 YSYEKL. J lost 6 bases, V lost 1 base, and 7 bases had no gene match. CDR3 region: CASSQVPGTGLEQYF. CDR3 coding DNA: TGCGCCAGCAGCCAAGTCCCCGGGACAGGGCTCGAGCAGTACTTC.

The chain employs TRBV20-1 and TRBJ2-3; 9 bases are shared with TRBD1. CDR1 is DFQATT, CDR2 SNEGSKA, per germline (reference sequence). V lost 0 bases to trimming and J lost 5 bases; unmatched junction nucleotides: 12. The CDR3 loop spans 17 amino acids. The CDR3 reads CSARDASGTGRKDTQYF. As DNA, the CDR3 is TGCAGTGCTAGAGATGCCTCCGGGACAGGGCGTAAAGATACGCAGTATTTT.

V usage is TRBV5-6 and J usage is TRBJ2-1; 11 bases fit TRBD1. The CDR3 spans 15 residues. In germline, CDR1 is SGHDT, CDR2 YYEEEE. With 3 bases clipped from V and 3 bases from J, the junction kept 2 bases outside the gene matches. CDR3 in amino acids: CASSWGTGGYNEQFF. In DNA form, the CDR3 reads TGTGCCAGCAGCTGGGGGACAGGGGGCTACAATGAGCAGTTCTTC.